A selection of T cell receptor beta chains follows, all from one sample in a study of T cell repertoires in cytomegalovirus infection. Using its own MiXCR run on the reads, TCRdb lists one record per CDR3 protein. The table lists approximately 500,000 distinct CDR3 sequences, approximately 10% of them singletons. The sample comprised PBMCs. Source of these receptors: a human donor in good health (CMV status not recorded). Some clones in this sample may be carry-over from other donors' samples. CDR3s include the opening cysteine and the closing phenylalanine or tryptophan. A D gene is named only where the DNA matches it firmly. Clone size appears in some rows only: once, few, many, or a class for an expanded clone.

TRBJ2-3 | many | 16 | TRBV7-3 | TRBD2 | TGTGCCAGCAGCCCAGAGCGGGAAGGGACCACAGATACGCAGTATTTT | CASSPEREGTTDTQYF
TRBJ2-3 | NA | 18 | TRBV11-2 | TRBD2 | TGTGCCAGCAGCCCTGGGGGGGGGGACTGGACTAGCACAGATACGCAGTATTTT | CASSPGGGDWTSTDTQYF
TRBJ1-1 | few | 15 | TRBV27 | TRBD1 | TGTGCCAGCAGTCCCAGACAGGGCTATGACACTGAAGCTTTCTTT | CASSPRQGYDTEAFF
TRBJ2-7 | many | 18 | TRBV4-2 | TRBD2 | TGTGCCAGCAGCCTCCCGGGACTAGCGGGAGCTGGCTCCTACGAGCAGTACTTC | CASSLPGLAGAGSYEQYF
TRBJ1-5 | many | 17 | TRBV4-1 | NA | TGCGCCAGCAGCCAAGTGGTGGGAGGGGTGGGCAATCAGCCCCAGCATTTT | CASSQVVGGVGNQPQHF
TRBJ1-5 | many | 15 | TRBV20-1 | NA | TGCAGTGCGCGGCGGAGGGTCCGGGACAATCAGCCCCAGCATTTT | CSARRRVRDNQPQHF
TRBJ2-2 | many | 15 | TRBV12-3/TRBV12-4 | TRBD1 | TGTGCCAGCAGGTCGGGGACAGTTAACACCGGGGAGCTGTTTTTT | CASRSGTVNTGELFF
TRBJ2-7 | few | 15 | TRBV7-6 | TRBD2 | TGTGCCAGCAGCTCTGGGAGCGGGGGGGCTCAAGAGCAGTACTTC | CASSSGSGGAQEQYF
TRBJ1-1 | many | 13 | TRBV7-3 | TRBD1 | TGTGCCAGCAGTCGACAGGGGGACACTGAAGCTTTCTTT | CASSRQGDTEAFF
TRBJ1-2 | NA | 15 | TRBV18 | NA | TGTGCCAGCCTAGCGGGACAACTAACCAACTATGGCTACACCTTC | CASLAGQLTNYGYTF
TRBJ1-3 | few | 17 | TRBV3-1 | NA | TGTGCCAGCAGCCAAGGTTCCGGGCGAAGCTCTGGAAACACCATATATTTT | CASSQGSGRSSGNTIYF
TRBJ2-7 | few | 13 | TRBV27 | TRBD1 | TGTGCCAGCAGTCTGACAGGGATGTACGAGCAGTACTTC | CASSLTGMYEQYF
TRBJ2-1 | many | 14 | TRBV11-3 | NA | TGTGCCAGCAGCTTAGATGGGACGTTAAATGAGCAGTTCTTC | CASSLDGTLNEQFF
TRBJ1-1 | NA | 14 | TRBV20-1 | TRBD1 | TGCAGTGCTAGAGATCAGCAGGGGGCGAGGGAAGCTTTCTTT | CSARDQQGAREAFF
TRBJ2-5 | NA | 14 | TRBV12-3/TRBV12-4 | TRBD1 | TGTGCCAGCAGTTTGGGCAGGGGGCAAGAGACCCAGTGCTTC | CASSLGRGQETQCF
TRBJ2-3 | many | 16 | TRBV6-1 | TRBD1 | TGTGCCAGCAGAACCTTGGGAAGGGGGCTCCAAGATACGCAGTATTTT | CASRTLGRGLQDTQYF
TRBJ1-2 | many | 15 | TRBV6-1 | NA | TGTGCCAGCAGTAACCGACAGGAGACTAACTATGGCTACACCTTC | CASSNRQETNYGYTF
TRBJ1-1 | many | 12 | TRBV5-1 | NA | TGCGCCAGCAGCTTGATAGGCACTGAAGCTTTCTTT | CASSLIGTEAFF
TRBJ1-1 | many | 13 | TRBV5-4 | NA | TGTGCCAGCTGGGGAAACTGGGGTTCCGAAGCTTTCTTT | CASWGNWGSEAFF
TRBJ1-2 | many | 15 | TRBV30 | NA | TGTGCCTGGAGTGTGGTACTGCTCCCAACTAATGGCTACACCTTC | CAWSVVLLPTNGYTF
TRBJ2-7 | many | 13 | TRBV28 | NA | TGTGCCGCCCGTGGCGGGGCCTCCTACGAGCAGTACTTC | CAARGGASYEQYF
TRBJ1-2 | many | 13 | TRBV12-3/TRBV12-4 | NA | TGTGCCAGCAGTCCACACCCAAACTATGGCTACACCTTC | CASSPHPNYGYTF
TRBJ2-6 | NA | 12 | TRBV20-1 | NA | TGCAGTGCCATCAGAGGGGCCAACGTCCTGACTTTC | CSAIRGANVLTF
TRBJ2-1 | few | 15 | TRBV29-1 | TRBD1 | TGCAGCGTTGGGGGACAGGGAGTCCTTTACAATGAGCAGTTCTTC | CSVGGQGVLYNEQFF
TRBJ2-7 | many | 14 | TRBV7-9 | NA | TGTGCCAGCAGTTTCGAAACGTCTACCTACGAGCAGTACTTC | CASSFETSTYEQYF
TRBJ2-7 | many | 14 | TRBV6-2/TRBV6-3 | NA | TGTGCCAGCCACCCCACGGGCCCCCTGAACGAGCAGTACTTC | CASHPTGPLNEQYF
TRBJ2-1 | many | 12 | TRBV10-3 | NA | TGTGCCATCAGTGAGGTGGGATATGAGCAGTTCTTC | CAISEVGYEQFF
TRBJ2-1 | few | 16 | TRBV28 | TRBD1 | TGTGCCAGCATTCCCACCCCAAGACAGGGCGGCAATGAGCAGTTCTTC | CASIPTPRQGGNEQFF
TRBJ2-1 | NA | 18 | TRBV19 | TRBD2 | TGTGCCAGTAGTCTCATCGCCGGGACTAGCGGGAGAGGGGGTGAGCAGTTCTTC | CASSLIAGTSGRGGEQFF
TRBJ2-7 | few | 12 | TRBV30 | NA | TGTGCCTGGAGTGTAGTGTTCGGCGAGCAGTACTTC | CAWSVVFGEQYF
TRBJ2-7 | NA | 13 | TRBV20-1 | NA | TGCAGTGCTAGAAAGGCTAGGGACCACGAGCAGTACTTC | CSARKARDHEQYF
TRBJ1-2 | many | 13 | TRBV6-5 | TRBD1 | TGTGCCAGCAGGAAACAGGGGGCCTATGGCTACACCTTC | CASRKQGAYGYTF
TRBJ1-2 | NA | 15 | TRBV3-1 | TRBD1 | TGTGCCAGCAGCCTCCGCGGACAGGCGTTCTATGGCTACACCTTC | CASSLRGQAFYGYTF
TRBJ2-3 | few | 17 | TRBV19 | TRBD2 | TGTGCCAGTAGTATACGGGGGGGACGACAAATCACAGATACGCAGTATTTT | CASSIRGGRQITDTQYF
TRBJ1-5 | many | 14 | TRBV20-1 | NA | TGCAGTGCTAGTGAACCAGTAAGAGTTAGGCCCCAGCATTTT | CSASEPVRVRPQHF
TRBJ2-5 | many | 14 | TRBV20-1 | TRBD1 | TGCAGTGCTAGAACAGGGGGCCCGGCAGAGACCCAGTACTTC | CSARTGGPAETQYF
TRBJ1-1 | many | 13 | TRBV28 | TRBD1 | TGTGCCAGCAGTTGGACAGGGGAGAAAGAAGCTTTCTTT | CASSWTGEKEAFF
TRBJ2-1 | many | 11 | TRBV10-3 | NA | TGTGCCATCAGCCTCAGTAATGAGCAGTTCTTC | CAISLSNEQFF
TRBJ2-1 | few | 13 | TRBV5-1 | NA | TGCGCCAGCAGCACCCAACAGGTCAATGAGCAGTTCTTC | CASSTQQVNEQFF
TRBJ1-5 | many | 18 | TRBV4-2 | TRBD1 | TGTGCCAGCAGCCAAGCCCTACAGGGGCCGGGGTTTCGTCAGCCCCAGCATTTT | CASSQALQGPGFRQPQHF
TRBJ2-7 | NA | 13 | TRBV29-1 | TRBD2 | TGCGGCGTTTTAGGACTAGCGGGATCCGAGCAGTACTTC | CGVLGLAGSEQYF
TRBJ1-1 | few | 14 | TRBV2 | NA | TGTGCCAGCAGTGCCGGGGTGAGGAGCACTGAAGCTTTCTTT | CASSAGVRSTEAFF
TRBJ1-2 | many | 17 | TRBV7-6 | TRBD1 | TGTGCCAGCAGCTTAACACCCTCACGGACAGGCAACTATGGCTACACCTTC | CASSLTPSRTGNYGYTF
TRBJ2-2 | many | 17 | TRBV7-6 | NA | TGTGCCAGCAGCTTAGAATACCCCGGTCGTTACACCGGGGAGCTGTTTTTT | CASSLEYPGRYTGELFF